This T cell receptor (beta chain) was identified in a study of cytomegalovirus exposure and HLA in healthy donors. General observations from the study: A later analysis linked a missense variant in DCLRE1C to the trimming of TCR beta V and J genes.

The PCR contained 60 Vbeta and 13 Jbeta primers. Assay: immunoSEQ multiplex PCR; the TCRdb copy retains only in-frame clones and omits some. The table includes more than 95,000 clones, about 80% detected once. This clone showed up just a few times. Its specificity is unknown. Trimming shortened V by 2 bases and J by 5 bases, and 9 bases separated the two germline ends. Germline V lookup: CDR1 ENHRY, CDR2 SYGVKD. The CDR3 runs to 13 residues. The clonotype was recovered from a man aged 25-45 years in good health and CMV-seropositive. J is TRBJ2-5 and V is TRBV10-3, with a possible D match to TRBD2 (5 bases). Sample: PBMCs. CDR3 residues: CAISEPKRETQYF. DNA for the CDR3: TGTGCCATCAGTGAGCCGAAGCGGGAGACCCAGTACTTC.